Following are 20 T cell receptor beta chains from one sample sequenced in a study of control samples from healthy donors and cancer patients. Only in-frame clones appear in the TCRdb table, and some are missing; sequencing was by immunoSEQ multiplex PCR. The sample consists of 200,000 to 250,000 clones, about 95% of them appearing once. The sample taken for sequencing was blood. The receptors shown here come from a man in his forties or fifties in good health.

The chain joins TRBV19 to TRBJ1-4; the match to TRBD1 covers 9 bases. This CDR3 comprises 13 residues. Germline CDR1 reads LNHDA; CDR2 reads SQIVND (reference sequence). V gave up 10 bases and J gave up 8 bases; unmatched junction bases: 8. The CDR3 nucleotides read TGTGCCACTCACGGGACAGGGCCGGAAAAACTGTTTTTT. It specifies CATHGTGPEKLFF.

V usage is TRBV18 and J usage is TRBJ1-5; D perhaps matches TRBD1 (5 bases). CDR3 length equals 15 residues. The V and J ends lost 1 base and 5 bases respectively, with 12 bases between them. Germline CDR1 is KGHSH and CDR2 is LQKENI. The CDR3 DNA sequence: TGTGCCAGCTCACCACTGACAGTCAGGGATCAGCCCCAGCATTTT. Amino acid sequence: CASSPLTVRDQPQHF.

The chain links TRBV28 to TRBJ1-2; D gene uncertain. Trimming removed 8 bases from V and 1 base from J, with 14 bases in between. Per germline, CDR1 MDHEN and CDR2 SYDVKM. The CDR3 sequence is 14 residues long. Here the CDR3 reads CASVGSRGNYGYTF. The CDR3 DNA is TGTGCCAGCGTCGGCAGCCGGGGTAACTATGGCTACACCTTC.

This sequence joins TRBV5-1 and TRBJ2-7, with 7 bases aligning to TRBD1. The germline V gene encodes CDR1 SGHRS and CDR2 YFSETQ. J gave up 6 bases and V 0 bases, and 0 bases lay outside the gene matches. This CDR3 has 12 residues. The CDR3 spells CASSLAGGEQYV. DNA of the CDR3: TGCGCCAGCAGCTTGGCAGGGGGCGAGCAGTACGTC.

CDR3 sequence: CASSSDRGNTEAFF. In DNA, the CDR3 is TGTGCCAGCAGCTCGGACAGGGGGAACACTGAAGCTTTCTTT. J is TRBJ1-1 and V is TRBV28; TRBD1 matches 9 bases. This CDR3 comprises 14 residues. Per germline, CDR1 MDHEN and CDR2 SYDVKM. Germline trimming cut 6 bases from V and 1 base from J; bases unmatched to any gene: 3. The full variable domain, with the rest looked up from reference TRBV28 and TRBJ1-1, is DVKVTQSSRYLVKRTGEKVFLECVQDMDHENMFWYRQDPGLGLRLIYFSYDVKMKEKGDIPEGYSVSREKKERFSLILESASTNQTSMYLCASSSDRGNTEAFFGQGTRLTVV.

The chain recombines TRBV7-9 with TRBJ1-6, with TRBD1 identical over 7 bases. J gave up 7 bases and V 5 bases, and 2 bases lay outside the gene matches. In germline, CDR1 is SEHNR, CDR2 FQNEAQ (reference sequence). This CDR3 contains 13 residues. The CDR3 region is CASSQTGNSPLHF. DNA of the CDR3: TGTGCCAGCAGCCAGACAGGGAATTCACCCCTCCACTTT.

This chain joins TRBV4-2 and TRBJ2-7; D gene ambiguous. V lost 4 bases, J lost 1 base, and 17 bases lay in between. The CDR3 consists of 16 residues. Germline V gives CDR1 LGHNA, CDR2 YNFKEQ. Here the CDR3 DNA reads TGTGCCAGCAGCCTCCTTGCAGGAATCACGTCCTACGAGCAGTACTTC. Protein sequence: CASSLLAGITSYEQYF.

V gene TRBV9 combines with J gene TRBJ2-7; D might be TRBD2 (6 bases). V lost 2 bases and J lost 4, with 13 bases in between. This CDR3 spans 14 amino acids. Germline CDR1 and CDR2: SGDLS and YYNGEE. The CDR3 sequence is CASSVGNRGYEQYF. DNA of the CDR3: TGTGCCAGCAGCGTGGGAAATCGGGGGTACGAGCAGTACTTC.

The chain combines TRBV12-5 with TRBJ2-3; TRBD2 is a possible D gene (6 bases). The length of the CDR3 is 12 residues. CDR1 and CDR2 from the germline V gene are LGHNT and FRNRAP. Deletions cut 6 bases from V and 2 bases from J, with 6 bases between. CDR3 sequence: CASGRDTDTQYF. The CDR3 coding sequence is TGTGCTAGTGGGCGGGACACAGATACGCAGTATTTT.

This rearrangement joins TRBV7-9 to TRBJ2-3; TRBD2 agrees at 7 bases. Trimming cost V 1 base and J 5 bases; bases outside gene matches: 12. This CDR3 has 17 residues. Germline V gives CDR1 SEHNR, CDR2 FQNEAQ (reference sequence). CDR3 amino acids: CASSLGWLAVRGDTQYF. The CDR3 nucleotides read TGTGCCAGCAGCTTAGGATGGCTAGCGGTAAGGGGAGATACGCAGTATTTT.

V and J are TRBV5-1 and TRBJ2-1; D gene ambiguous. V was clipped by 3 bases and J by 3 bases, with 13 bases between them. CDR3 length: 15 residues. Per germline, CDR1 SGHRS and CDR2 YFSETQ. CDR3: CASSSDCLIYNEQFF. CDR3 nucleotide sequence: TGCGCCAGCAGCTCCGACTGTCTAATCTACAATGAGCAGTTCTTC. The full variable domain, with the rest looked up from reference TRBV5-1 and TRBJ2-1, is KAGVTQTPRYLIKTRGQQVTLSCSPISGHRSVSWYQQTPGQGLQFLFEYFSETQRNKGNFPGRFSGRQFSNSRSEMNVSTLELGDSALYLCASSSDCLIYNEQFFGPGTRLTVL.

A word on this clone: The identical CDR3 is also encoded by other nucleotide sequences in the sample. The chain employs TRBV7-9 and TRBJ1-3; no definite D call. There are 13 residues in the CDR3. V dropped 5 bases and J dropped 4 bases, with 9 bases sitting between them. Germline values: CDR1 SEHNR, CDR2 FQNEAQ (reference sequence). CDR3 protein: CASSPPSGNTIYF. DNA for the CDR3: TGTGCCAGCAGCCCACCTAGCGGAAACACCATATATTTT.

The chain employs TRBV5-4 and TRBJ1-1; 8 bases map to TRBD1. The CDR3 spans 15 residues. V shed 1 base, J shed 1 base, and the junction held 3 bases outside the gene matches. Germline-derived CDR1 and CDR2 are SGHNT and YYREEE (reference sequence). The CDR3 DNA sequence: TGTGCCAGCAGCTTGAACAGGGGGGCGAACACTGAAGCTTTCTTT. This translates into CASSLNRGANTEAFF.

The chain links TRBV5-4 to TRBJ1-4; D unclear. V lost 0 bases and J lost 8, with 11 bases in between. In germline, CDR1 is SGHNT, CDR2 YYREEE (reference sequence). The CDR3 totals 14 residues. CDR3 bases: TGTGCCAGCAGCTTGGGGCAGCCGGGGGAAAAACTGTTTTTT. Translated, it gives CASSLGQPGEKLFF.

CDR3 sequence (DNA): TGTGCCACCAGTGATTCCCTGACCGCGAATAGCAATCAGCCCCAGCATTTT. Translation: CATSDSLTANSNQPQHF. J is TRBJ1-5 and V is TRBV24-1; D ambiguous. The CDR3 loop spans 17 amino acids. V was trimmed by 2 bases and J by 0 bases, leaving 13 bases between them. Germline V gene lookup returns CDR1 KGHDR and CDR2 SFDVKD.

The J gene is TRBJ1-4, the V gene TRBV7-2; maybe TRBD1 (6 bases). V gave up 0 bases and J gave up 10 bases, with 15 bases separating them. The CDR3 is 15 amino acids. CDR1 and CDR2 (germline): SGHTA, FQGNSA. CDR3 in DNA: TGTGCCAGCAGCTTAGCTGGGGGGCTGATGGGAAAACTGTTTTTT. As protein: CASSLAGGLMGKLFF.

This chain joins TRBV19 and TRBJ1-1; 12 positions match TRBD1. This CDR3 is 15 amino acids long. The trim removed 6 bases at V and 10 bases at J, leaving 12 bases unmatched. CDR1 LNHDA and CDR2 SQIVND come from the germline V gene (reference sequence). The CDR3 DNA reads TGTGCCAGTAGGCAATCCGGGACAGGGGGCTCCGGAGCTTTCTTT. Translation gives CASRQSGTGGSGAFF.

The V gene is TRBV5-4, the J gene TRBJ1-4; possibly TRBD1 for D (5 bases). Germline V CDR1 and CDR2: SGHNT, YYREEE (reference sequence). The CDR3 runs to 15 residues. Trimming removed 2 bases at V and 5 bases at J, with 13 bases between. Here the CDR3 DNA reads TGTGCCAGCAGCTTCCGGGACGGAAGAAATGAAAAACTGTTTTTT. Translated, it gives CASSFRDGRNEKLFF.

The rearrangement links TRBV4-1 to TRBJ1-4; the D is unclear. This CDR3 region has 14 residues. V shed 4 bases and J shed 6 bases, with 12 bases lying between them. CDR1 is MGHRA and CDR2 is YSYEKL in the germline V gene. The CDR3 region is CASSLTQLYEKLFF. In DNA, the CDR3 is TGCGCCAGCAGCCTCACACAGCTTTATGAAAAACTGTTTTTT.

Only one count was recorded for this clone. The J gene is TRBJ1-6, the V gene TRBV18; D is perhaps TRBD1 (5 bases). Deletions cut 1 base from V and 5 bases from J, with 6 bases between. CDR3 length: 14 amino acids. CDR1 KGHSH and CDR2 LQKENI come from the germline V gene. Here the CDR3 DNA reads TGTGCCAGCTCACCACAGGGGAATAATTCACCCCTCCACTTT. The encoded protein is CASSPQGNNSPLHF.